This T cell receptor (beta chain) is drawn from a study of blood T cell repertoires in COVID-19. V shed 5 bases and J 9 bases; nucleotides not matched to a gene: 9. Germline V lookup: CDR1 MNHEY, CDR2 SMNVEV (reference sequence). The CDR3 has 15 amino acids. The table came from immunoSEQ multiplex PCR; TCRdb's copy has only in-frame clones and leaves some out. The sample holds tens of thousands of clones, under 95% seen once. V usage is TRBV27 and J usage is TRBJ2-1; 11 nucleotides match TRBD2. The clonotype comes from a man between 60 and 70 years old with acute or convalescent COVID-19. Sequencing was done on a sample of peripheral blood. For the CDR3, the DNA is TGTGCCAGCAGTCGGCTAGCGGGGGGTTGGGGTGAGCAGTTCTTC. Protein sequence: CASSRLAGGWGEQFF.